These 29 T cell receptor beta chains were sequenced from one sample in a study of graft-versus-host responses after intestinal transplantation. Clones were read by immunoSEQ multiplex PCR, and TCRdb kept only the in-frame ones, dropping some. The sample has fewer than 15,000 clones; approximately 84% are singletons. The specimen was PBMCs, collected roughly 310 days after intestinal transplant. These receptors all stem from a human patient who received an intestinal transplant, so some T cells may come from the graft donor.

As DNA, the CDR3 is TGTGCCAGCAGTTTAGACCTGGGATACAATGAGCAGTTCTTC. Protein product: CASSLDLGYNEQFF. V gene TRBV27 combines with J gene TRBJ2-1; D remains ambiguous. Germline V lookup: CDR1 MNHEY, CDR2 SMNVEV (reference sequence). The CDR3 sequence is 14 residues long. V was clipped by 2 bases and J by 4 bases, with 9 bases between them.

The gene calls are TRBV7-6 and TRBJ2-7; 7 bases align to TRBD1. CDR3 length: 15 amino acids. Per germline, CDR1 SGHVS and CDR2 FNYEAQ. The V segment lost 5 bases and the J segment 1 base; nucleotides outside the gene matches: 8. The DNA of the CDR3 is TGTGCCAGCAGCCGGGGACAGTTACCTTCCTACGAGCAGTACTTC. This sequence encodes CASSRGQLPSYEQYF.

The chain carries TRBV7-2 and TRBJ2-1; 9 bases line up with TRBD2. V lost 6 bases to trimming and J lost 4 bases; unmatched junction nucleotides: 4. This CDR3 is built from 14 residues. CDR1 is SGHTA, CDR2 FQGNSA, per germline. The CDR3 reads CASSLTSGYNEQFF. CDR3 nucleotides: TGTGCCAGCAGTCTGACTAGCGGATACAATGAGCAGTTCTTC.

J is TRBJ2-3 and V is TRBV28, with TRBD1 as a possible D gene (6 bases). Trimming shortened V by 2 bases and J by 1 base, and 16 bases separated the two germline ends. Per the germline V gene, CDR1 is MDHEN and CDR2 is SYDVKM. This CDR3 contains 17 residues. As DNA, the CDR3 is TGTGCCAGCAGTTTACCCGGACAGCGACCCCGCACAGATACGCAGTATTTT. It encodes CASSLPGQRPRTDTQYF.

The chain recombines TRBV23-1 with TRBJ2-7; the match to TRBD1 covers 10 bases. TRBV23-1 is assigned to the ORF class and has an uncertain function. The CDR3 extends over 17 amino acids. The V gene end was trimmed by 0 bases and the J gene end by 6 bases; junction bases not matched to a gene: 11. The DNA for the CDR3 is TGCGCCAGCAGTCAATCGACCGGGACAGGGGATCCCGGCGAGCAGTACTTC. This translates into CASSQSTGTGDPGEQYF.

The chain employs TRBV5-1 and TRBJ1-2, with TRBD1 matching over 9 bases. The length of the CDR3 is 15 residues. From germline, CDR1 is SGHRS and CDR2 YFSETQ. Trimming removed 0 bases from V and 6 bases from J; junction bases left unmatched: 6. The CDR3 DNA sequence: TGCGCCAGCAGCTTGGGCATACAGGGGGCGAATGGCTACACCTTC. Residues: CASSLGIQGANGYTF.

This sequence joins TRBV27 and TRBJ1-1; perhaps TRBD1 as D (5 bases). The V end lost 3 bases, the J end lost 2 bases, and 10 bases lay between the germline ends. This CDR3 contains 14 residues. Germline V gene sequence: CDR1 MNHEY, CDR2 SMNVEV (reference sequence). The CDR3 DNA reads as TGTGCCAGCAGTTTGGGGGTACTAAACACTGAAGCTTTCTTT. It is translated as CASSLGVLNTEAFF.

J is TRBJ2-7 and V is TRBV2; no firm D call. This CDR3 contains 15 residues. Per the germline V gene, CDR1 is SNHLY and CDR2 is FYNNEI. V lost 7 bases and J lost 4, with 20 bases in between. In DNA form, the CDR3 reads TGTGCCAGCACGGCACGGGCTGGGTATCGGTACGAGCAGTACTTC. Its protein product is CASTARAGYRYEQYF. Complete variable domain (other parts from reference TRBV2 and TRBJ2-7): EPEVTQTPSHQVTQMGQEVILRCVPISNHLYFYWYRQILGQKVEFLVSFYNNEISEKSEIFDDQFSVERPDGSNFTLKIRSTKLEDSAMYFCASTARAGYRYEQYFGPGTRLTVT.

The rearrangement joins TRBV5-6 to TRBJ2-1, with a tentative D call TRBD2 (6 bases). The V gene's germline CDR1 is SGHDT and CDR2 YYEEEE. With 4 bases removed from V and 2 bases from J, the gap between germline ends came to 13 bases. CDR3 size: 15 residues. For the CDR3, the DNA is TGTGCCAGCAGCGCGGGACCTCGGACCTACAATGAGCAGTTCTTC. As protein: CASSAGPRTYNEQFF.

This clone appeared once. This chain links TRBV9 with TRBJ2-2; D uncertain. Trimming stripped 5 bases from V and 6 bases from J, with 11 bases between. The CDR3 is 13 amino acids. Germline CDR1 is SGDLS and CDR2 is YYNGEE. The CDR3 loop is CASRAPGAGELFF. CDR3 nucleotides: TGTGCCAGCAGAGCTCCTGGAGCCGGGGAGCTGTTTTTT.

The V call is TRBV30, the J call TRBJ2-3; 8 nucleotides match TRBD1. CDR1 and CDR2 from the germline V gene are GTSNPN and SVGIG (reference sequence). Unmatched junction bases numbered 3, after V lost 3 bases and J lost 1 base. The length of the CDR3 is 14 residues. Written as DNA, the CDR3 is TGTGCCTGGAGGGGGGGACAGGGCACAGATACGCAGTATTTT. Translation: CAWRGGQGTDTQYF. Complete variable domain (other parts from reference TRBV30 and TRBJ2-3): SQTIHQWPATLVQPVGSPLSLECTVEGTSNPNLYWYRQAAGRGLQLLFYSVGIGQISSEVPQNLSASRPQDRQFILSSKKLLLSDSGFYLCAWRGGQGTDTQYFGPGTRLTVL.

The genes are TRBV9 and TRBJ1-4, with D unclear. The CDR3 covers 15 residues. CDR1 is SGDLS, CDR2 YYNGEE, per germline. The V end lost 0 bases, the J end lost 5 bases, and 11 bases lay between the germline ends. The CDR3 loop reads CASSVEKGANEKLFF. In DNA, the CDR3 is TGTGCCAGCAGCGTAGAGAAGGGCGCAAATGAAAAACTGTTTTTT.

V and J are TRBV6-4 and TRBJ1-6, with D perhaps TRBD1 (5 bases). Trimming left V 0 bases short and J 9 bases short, with 15 bases between. The V gene's germline CDR1 is MRHNA and CDR2 SNTAGT. This CDR3 is built from 16 residues. The DNA of the CDR3 is TGTGCCAGCAGTGACTCTGTAGGCAGGGTTAGTTCACCCCTCCACTTT. Its translation: CASSDSVGRVSSPLHF.

The chain combines TRBV10-2 with TRBJ2-1; D possibly uses TRBD1 or TRBD2 (6 bases each). CDR1 is WSHSY and CDR2 is SAAADI in the germline V gene. The CDR3 spans 15 residues. V was clipped by 7 bases and J by 4 bases, with 17 bases between them. The CDR3 sequence: CASITGRWEYNEQFF. Here the CDR3 DNA reads TGCGCCAGCATCACAGGGAGGTGGGAGTACAATGAGCAGTTCTTC.

Notes on this clone: Sequence at one end of the junction differs from germline and may be a read error. The genes are TRBV5-1 and TRBJ1-2, with D possibly matching TRBD1 (6 bases). CDR1 and CDR2 (germline): SGHRS, YFSETQ. This CDR3 comprises 14 residues. CDR3 sequence reads: CASSPGGRGYGHTF. CDR3 coding DNA: TGCGCCAGCAGCCCCGGGGGCCGCGGCTATGGCCACACCTTC.

This clone was detected once. The V gene is TRBV28, the J gene TRBJ2-3, with unresolved D. Germline V gives CDR1 MDHEN, CDR2 SYDVKM. The CDR3 loop spans 13 amino acids. The V end was cut by 7 bases, the J end by 1 base, with 9 bases between. CDR3 residues: CASMGHGTDTQYF. CDR3 in DNA: TGTGCCAGCATGGGTCATGGCACAGATACGCAGTATTTT.

The V gene is TRBV30, the J gene TRBJ2-7; D gene unclear. Germline-derived CDR1 and CDR2 are GTSNPN and SVGIG (reference sequence). Trimming shortened V by 1 base and J by 1 base, and 14 bases separated the two germline ends. CDR3 size: 15 residues. The CDR3 DNA is TGTGCCTGGAGTGATGGGGTTCCTCTTTCCTACGAGCAGTACTTC. It codes for CAWSDGVPLSYEQYF.

This chain joins TRBV5-4 and TRBJ2-1; 10 nucleotides line up with TRBD2. CDR1 and CDR2 from the germline V gene are SGHNT and YYREEE (reference sequence). V shed 5 bases, J shed 9 bases, and the junction held 8 bases outside the gene matches. The CDR3 contains 14 residues. The CDR3 here is CASRPGTSDGEQFF. CDR3 DNA: TGTGCCAGCAGGCCCGGGACTAGCGATGGTGAGCAGTTCTTC.

The DNA for the CDR3 is TGTGCCAGCAGCTACGTCGGGGGGAATGAGCAGTTCTTC. Its protein is CASSYVGGNEQFF. This chain joins TRBV11-3 and TRBJ2-1, with TRBD2 matching over 7 bases. The germline gives CDR1 SGHNT, CDR2 YENEEA. V lost 4 bases to trimming and J lost 7 bases; unmatched junction nucleotides: 4. The CDR3 has 13 amino acids.

This clone was seen only once. This rearrangement joins TRBV4-1 to TRBJ2-5; D remains unclear. Trimming cost V 3 bases and J 5 bases, with 22 bases left between them. Germline CDR1 reads MGHRA; CDR2 reads YSYEKL. This CDR3 comprises 17 residues. CDR3 protein: CASSHRAWLRRLETQYF. CDR3 nucleotide sequence: TGCGCCAGCAGCCACCGAGCCTGGCTCAGGAGATTGGAGACCCAGTACTTC.

This chain connects TRBV4-1 to TRBJ1-5; a possible D gene is TRBD1 (6 bases). Germline lookup yields CDR1 MGHRA and CDR2 YSYEKL. CDR3 length: 12 residues. Trimming stripped 6 bases from V and 4 bases from J, with 7 bases between. Here the CDR3 reads CASSQGNQPQHF. Written as DNA, the CDR3 is TGCGCCAGCAGTCAGGGGAATCAGCCCCAGCATTTT.

The genes are TRBV2 and TRBJ1-3, with 8 bases aligning to TRBD1. The germline V gene encodes CDR1 SNHLY and CDR2 FYNNEI. Trimming removed 10 bases from V and 8 bases from J; junction bases left unmatched: 4. CDR3 length: 11 amino acids. DNA for the CDR3: TGTGCCACGACAGGGGAGTACACCATATATTTT. Translation gives CATTGEYTIYF.

The chain links TRBV4-1 to TRBJ1-2, with a tentative D call TRBD1 (5 bases). V was pared by 0 bases and J by 5 bases, with 13 bases between. Germline V lookup: CDR1 MGHRA, CDR2 YSYEKL. This CDR3 contains 15 residues. The CDR3 reads CASSQDPQGGYGYTF. DNA for the CDR3: TGCGCCAGCAGCCAAGATCCGCAGGGAGGGTATGGCTACACCTTC.

The chain uses TRBV27 and TRBJ2-7; 11 bases are a match to TRBD1. Germline-derived CDR1 and CDR2 are MNHEY and SMNVEV (reference sequence). This CDR3 comprises 16 residues. J was trimmed by 5 bases and V by 2 bases; bases with no gene match: 8. The CDR3, as DNA: TGTGCCAGCAGTTTACAAGGACAGGGGGCTTGGGACGAGCAGTACTTC. This gives the protein CASSLQGQGAWDEQYF.

This clone was seen a few times. This rearrangement joins TRBV7-3 to TRBJ1-1; weak D call: TRBD1 (6 bases). The CDR3 runs to 13 residues. With 3 bases removed from V and 1 base from J, the gap between germline ends came to 6 bases. The germline V gene encodes CDR1 SGHTA and CDR2 FQGTGA. The CDR3 sequence: CASSLDRNTEAFF. The CDR3 nucleotides read TGTGCCAGCAGCTTGGACAGGAACACTGAAGCTTTCTTT.

V and J are TRBV19 and TRBJ2-7; perhaps TRBD2 as D (5 bases). This CDR3 region has 14 residues. Trimming took 7 bases from V and 6 from J, leaving 19 bases between them. The germline V gene has CDR1 LNHDA and CDR2 SQIVND (reference sequence). The CDR3 loop is CASTLAWASGEQYF. As DNA, the CDR3 is TGTGCCAGTACTCTAGCCTGGGCCTCTGGCGAGCAGTACTTC.

The rearrangement links TRBV7-1 to TRBJ1-1; possible D gene TRBD1, 5 bases. TRBV7-1 is recorded as an ORF, its role being uncertain. The CDR3 totals 12 residues. Deletions cut 5 bases from V and 10 bases from J, with 14 bases between. CDR3: CASSPGGVRAFF. The CDR3 DNA follows: TGTGCCAGCAGCCCCGGAGGGGTGAGAGCTTTCTTT.

V is TRBV6-5 and J is TRBJ2-2; TRBD1 is a possible D gene (6 bases). CDR3 length: 16 residues. Between the trimmed V and J ends, which lost 4 bases and 3 bases, there was a span of 15 bases. From germline, CDR1 is MNHEY and CDR2 SVGAGI. The DNA of the CDR3 is TGTGCCAGCAGTTTCACAGGGATTGGGGACACCGGGGAGCTGTTTTTT. This gives the protein CASSFTGIGDTGELFF.

The chain couples TRBV19 to TRBJ2-7; 12 bases line up with TRBD2. CDR1 is LNHDA, CDR2 SQIVND, per germline (reference sequence). V shed 9 bases, J shed 5 bases, and the junction held 11 bases outside the gene matches. The CDR3 is made up of 15 amino acids. The CDR3 spells CASNLAGGPMNEQYF. The CDR3 DNA sequence: TGTGCCAGCAATCTAGCGGGAGGGCCCATGAACGAGCAGTACTTC.